A selection of T cell receptor beta chains follows, all from one sample in a study of blood T cell repertoires in COVID-19. The table came from immunoSEQ multiplex PCR; TCRdb's copy has only in-frame clones and leaves some out. The repertoire consists of around 81,000 clones, with roughly 90% occurring once and the leading ten covering about 7%. The sample was peripheral blood. The receptors shown here come from a man between 65 and 80 years old with acute or convalescent COVID-19. Both conserved end residues are part of each CDR3. The order of the fields is J gene, clone size, V gene, CDR3 length, D gene, CDR3 DNA, CDR3 protein. D genes are given only for firm matches. Rows may omit the clone size; those that give it use once, few, many or a size class.

j_gene: TRBJ2-1
abundance: NA
v_gene: TRBV20-1
len: 10
d_gene: NA
CDR3nt: TGCAGTGGGCTCTACAATGAGCAGTTCTTC
CDR3aa: CSGLYNEQFF

j_gene: TRBJ1-4
abundance: NA
v_gene: TRBV9
len: 15
d_gene: NA
CDR3nt: TGTGCCAGCAGCGTCGGGACAAAGCCTTTTGAAAAACTGTTTTTT
CDR3aa: CASSVGTKPFEKLFF

j_gene: TRBJ1-1
abundance: NA
v_gene: TRBV7-9
len: 15
d_gene: NA
CDR3nt: TGTGCCAGCAGCCTTAGGACGGACATGAACACTGAAGCTTTCTTT
CDR3aa: CASSLRTDMNTEAFF

j_gene: TRBJ1-6
abundance: NA
v_gene: TRBV18
len: 14
d_gene: TRBD1
CDR3nt: TGTGCCAGCTCGCCTACAGGGGTGCATTCACCCCTCCACTTT
CDR3aa: CASSPTGVHSPLHF

j_gene: TRBJ1-5
abundance: NA
v_gene: TRBV19
len: 14
d_gene: TRBD1
CDR3nt: TGTGCCAGTAGCCCACAGGGGAGACATCAGCCCCAGCATTTT
CDR3aa: CASSPQGRHQPQHF

j_gene: TRBJ2-2
abundance: NA
v_gene: TRBV6-6
len: 14
d_gene: NA
CDR3nt: TGTGCCAGCAGTTACCTACAGGGTTCCGGGGAGCTGTTTTTT
CDR3aa: CASSYLQGSGELFF

j_gene: TRBJ1-5
abundance: NA
v_gene: TRBV2
len: 15
d_gene: TRBD1
CDR3nt: TGTGCCAGCAGTGAAGTCGGGACAGACAATCAGCCCCAGCATTTT
CDR3aa: CASSEVGTDNQPQHF

j_gene: TRBJ2-1
abundance: NA
v_gene: TRBV5-1
len: 15
d_gene: TRBD1
CDR3nt: TGCGCCAGCAGAGACGACAGGGGGCGGCTTAATGAGCAGTTCTTC
CDR3aa: CASRDDRGRLNEQFF

j_gene: TRBJ1-6
abundance: NA
v_gene: TRBV7-2
len: 14
d_gene: NA
CDR3nt: TGTGCCAGCAGCTTAGCCAGGGTCGGGTCACCCCTCCACTTT
CDR3aa: CASSLARVGSPLHF

j_gene: TRBJ2-7
abundance: NA
v_gene: TRBV5-3
len: 15
d_gene: TRBD2
CDR3nt: TGTGCCAGAAGCTTGACTAGCGGAAGAGGAGGCGAGCAGTACTTC
CDR3aa: CARSLTSGRGGEQYF

j_gene: TRBJ1-1
abundance: few
v_gene: TRBV4-3
len: 14
d_gene: NA
CDR3nt: TGCGCCAGCAGCCTAGGGGCACTGAACACTGAAGCTTTCTTT
CDR3aa: CASSLGALNTEAFF

j_gene: TRBJ2-7
abundance: few
v_gene: TRBV19
len: 14
d_gene: TRBD1
CDR3nt: TGTGCCAGTAGTATGAGACAGGGAACCTACGAGCAGTACTTC
CDR3aa: CASSMRQGTYEQYF

j_gene: TRBJ2-7
abundance: NA
v_gene: TRBV10-2
len: 16
d_gene: TRBD2
CDR3nt: TGCGCCAGCAGTGACTCGCAGCGGGAGGCCACCTACGAGCAGTACTTC
CDR3aa: CASSDSQREATYEQYF

j_gene: TRBJ1-1
abundance: NA
v_gene: TRBV6-6
len: 14
d_gene: TRBD1
CDR3nt: TGTGCCAGCAGTTCCCCGACAGGGGGCACTGAAGCTTTCTTT
CDR3aa: CASSSPTGGTEAFF

j_gene: TRBJ1-5
abundance: once
v_gene: TRBV28
len: 14
d_gene: NA
CDR3nt: TGTGCCAGCAGTTTAGGAGAACCCAATCAGCCCCAGCATTTT
CDR3aa: CASSLGEPNQPQHF

j_gene: TRBJ2-3
abundance: once
v_gene: TRBV27
len: 15
d_gene: TRBD1
CDR3nt: TGTGCCAGCAGTTTGACAGGGTTGCGCACAGATACGCAGTATTTT
CDR3aa: CASSLTGLRTDTQYF

j_gene: TRBJ1-5
abundance: NA
v_gene: TRBV10-3
len: 17
d_gene: TRBD1
CDR3nt: TGTGCCATCAGTGAGGCACAGGGGGTTTATAGCAATCAGCCCCAGCATTTT
CDR3aa: CAISEAQGVYSNQPQHF

j_gene: TRBJ2-7
abundance: NA
v_gene: TRBV10-3
len: 17
d_gene: TRBD2
CDR3nt: TGTGCCATCGGGGGACTAGCGGGCACCGGTGACCTCTACGAGCAGTACTTC
CDR3aa: CAIGGLAGTGDLYEQYF

j_gene: TRBJ1-2
abundance: NA
v_gene: TRBV28
len: 12
d_gene: TRBD1
CDR3nt: TGTGCCAGTGGGGACAGCGCCTATGGCTACACCTTC
CDR3aa: CASGDSAYGYTF

j_gene: TRBJ2-2
abundance: NA
v_gene: TRBV7-2
len: 15
d_gene: NA
CDR3nt: TGTGCCAGCAGCTTACTCCGGGTTATCACCGGGGAGCTGTTTTTT
CDR3aa: CASSLLRVITGELFF

j_gene: TRBJ1-2
abundance: NA
v_gene: TRBV28
len: 11
d_gene: NA
CDR3nt: TGTGCCAGCAGAACAGACTATGGCTACACCTTC
CDR3aa: CASRTDYGYTF

j_gene: TRBJ2-1
abundance: NA
v_gene: TRBV7-9
len: 15
d_gene: NA
CDR3nt: TGTGCCAGCAGCCCTCAGGGTGCCTCCTACAATGAGCAGTTCTTC
CDR3aa: CASSPQGASYNEQFF

j_gene: TRBJ1-4
abundance: once
v_gene: TRBV6-2/TRBV6-3
len: 14
d_gene: NA
CDR3nt: TGTGCCAGCAGCCCCGTGAACTTCGGTGAAAAACTGTTTTTT
CDR3aa: CASSPVNFGEKLFF

j_gene: TRBJ1-2
abundance: NA
v_gene: TRBV11-2
len: 15
d_gene: TRBD1
CDR3nt: TGTGCCAGCAGCTCTTACAGGGGTCCCGTCTATGGCTACACCTTC
CDR3aa: CASSSYRGPVYGYTF

j_gene: TRBJ2-1
abundance: NA
v_gene: TRBV7-8
len: 16
d_gene: TRBD1
CDR3nt: TGTGCCAGCAGCTCCTACAGGGGTCAACACTACAATGAGCAGTTCTTC
CDR3aa: CASSSYRGQHYNEQFF

j_gene: TRBJ1-2
abundance: NA
v_gene: TRBV6-2/TRBV6-3
len: 14
d_gene: NA
CDR3nt: TGTGCCAGCAGTTACCCCCGGGACACTTATGGCTACACCTTC
CDR3aa: CASSYPRDTYGYTF

j_gene: TRBJ2-7
abundance: NA
v_gene: TRBV11-2
len: 18
d_gene: TRBD2
CDR3nt: TGTGCCAGCAGCCCAATCCCGAGGGGTAGCGGGAGCTCAGGCGAGCAGTACTTC
CDR3aa: CASSPIPRGSGSSGEQYF

j_gene: TRBJ2-7
abundance: NA
v_gene: TRBV28
len: 18
d_gene: TRBD1
CDR3nt: TGTGCCAGCAGTCTACCCTCGTGGGGGGGGACAGGGAATTACGAGCAGTACTTC
CDR3aa: CASSLPSWGGTGNYEQYF

j_gene: TRBJ1-4
abundance: NA
v_gene: TRBV18
len: 14
d_gene: NA
CDR3nt: TGTGCCAGCTCACTACTCCCTACTAATGAAAAACTGTTTTTT
CDR3aa: CASSLLPTNEKLFF

j_gene: TRBJ1-5
abundance: few
v_gene: TRBV19
len: 14
d_gene: TRBD1
CDR3nt: TGTGCCAGTAGTGCCACAGGGGACGGTCAGCCCCAGCATTTT
CDR3aa: CASSATGDGQPQHF

j_gene: TRBJ2-2
abundance: NA
v_gene: TRBV4-2
len: 15
d_gene: NA
CDR3nt: TGTGCCAGCAGCCCGAGATCCAGGGACACCGGGGAGCTGTTTTTT
CDR3aa: CASSPRSRDTGELFF

j_gene: TRBJ1-1
abundance: NA
v_gene: TRBV28
len: 14
d_gene: TRBD1
CDR3nt: TGTGCCAGCAGCCCCGACAGGGGGCGAACTGAAGCTTTCTTT
CDR3aa: CASSPDRGRTEAFF

j_gene: TRBJ1-6
abundance: once
v_gene: TRBV7-2
len: 14
d_gene: TRBD1
CDR3nt: TGTGCCAGCACGACAGGGGGGGCATATTCACCCCTCCACTTT
CDR3aa: CASTTGGAYSPLHF

j_gene: TRBJ2-7
abundance: NA
v_gene: TRBV21-1
len: 15
d_gene: NA
CDR3nt: TGTGCCAGCAACAATCCTATTCTTGTTTCCTACGAGCAGTACTTC
CDR3aa: CASNNPILVSYEQYF

j_gene: TRBJ1-1
abundance: NA
v_gene: TRBV2
len: 15
d_gene: NA
CDR3nt: TGTGCCAGCACCCTAGGCTCAGGGATTAGCACTGAAGCTTTCTTT
CDR3aa: CASTLGSGISTEAFF

j_gene: TRBJ2-1
abundance: NA
v_gene: TRBV9
len: 15
d_gene: TRBD2
CDR3nt: TGTGCCAGCAGCGCCTCGGGGGGGCCAGGGAATGAGCAGTTCTTC
CDR3aa: CASSASGGPGNEQFF

j_gene: TRBJ2-7
abundance: once
v_gene: TRBV6-6
len: 14
d_gene: NA
CDR3nt: TGTGCCAGCAGAAAGTCAGGGGGGTCCTACGAGCAGTACTTC
CDR3aa: CASRKSGGSYEQYF

j_gene: TRBJ1-2
abundance: NA
v_gene: TRBV27
len: 15
d_gene: TRBD1
CDR3nt: TGTGCCAGCAGAAAGACAGGGTCTTATACCCGTGGCTACACCTTC
CDR3aa: CASRKTGSYTRGYTF

j_gene: TRBJ2-7
abundance: NA
v_gene: TRBV5-1
len: 16
d_gene: TRBD1
CDR3nt: TGCGCCAGCAGCTTGGGGGGACAGGGGTTGACCTACGAGCAGTACTTC
CDR3aa: CASSLGGQGLTYEQYF

j_gene: TRBJ2-3
abundance: NA
v_gene: TRBV28
len: 15
d_gene: NA
CDR3nt: TGTGCCAGCAGTTTATTAGGGGTCCGGGCAGATACGCAGTATTTT
CDR3aa: CASSLLGVRADTQYF

j_gene: TRBJ1-2
abundance: NA
v_gene: TRBV4-3
len: 16
d_gene: NA
CDR3nt: TGCGCCAGCAGCCACCAAGAGGGCAGAACTAACTATGGCTACACCTTC
CDR3aa: CASSHQEGRTNYGYTF

j_gene: TRBJ1-2
abundance: NA
v_gene: TRBV28
len: 12
d_gene: NA
CDR3nt: TGTGCCAGCAGGCAGGGGATCGAGGGCTACACCTTC
CDR3aa: CASRQGIEGYTF

j_gene: TRBJ1-4
abundance: NA
v_gene: TRBV4-1
len: 16
d_gene: NA
CDR3nt: TGCGCCAGCAGCCTCACAGGATCCGCAACTAATGAAAAACTGTTTTTT
CDR3aa: CASSLTGSATNEKLFF

j_gene: TRBJ2-7
abundance: NA
v_gene: TRBV3-1/TRBV3-2
len: 18
d_gene: TRBD1
CDR3nt: TGTGCCAGCAGCCAAGATATCCCCGGGACAGCCCACCCCTACGAGCAGTACTTC
CDR3aa: CASSQDIPGTAHPYEQYF

j_gene: TRBJ2-4
abundance: NA
v_gene: TRBV29-1
len: 14
d_gene: TRBD1
CDR3nt: TGCAGCGTTAGGCAGGGGGAAGCCAAAAACATTCAGTACTTC
CDR3aa: CSVRQGEAKNIQYF

j_gene: TRBJ2-3
abundance: NA
v_gene: TRBV4-3
len: 14
d_gene: TRBD1
CDR3nt: TGCGCCAGCAGCCAGGGACAGTACACAGATACGCAGTATTTT
CDR3aa: CASSQGQYTDTQYF

j_gene: TRBJ2-5
abundance: NA
v_gene: TRBV19
len: 15
d_gene: TRBD1
CDR3nt: TGTGCCAGTAGCCCGACTACAGGGGTTCAAGAGACCCAGTACTTC
CDR3aa: CASSPTTGVQETQYF

j_gene: TRBJ2-3
abundance: NA
v_gene: TRBV2
len: 15
d_gene: NA
CDR3nt: TGTGCCAGCAGTGAACAGGGCAGCGCCACAGATACGCAGTATTTT
CDR3aa: CASSEQGSATDTQYF

j_gene: TRBJ1-1
abundance: NA
v_gene: TRBV7-9
len: 14
d_gene: TRBD1
CDR3nt: TGTGCCAGCAGCATACAGGGGAGTCACACTGAAGCTTTCTTT
CDR3aa: CASSIQGSHTEAFF

j_gene: TRBJ1-2
abundance: NA
v_gene: TRBV28
len: 12
d_gene: NA
CDR3nt: TGTGCCAGCAGCCGGGACTCCGGTGGCTACACCTTC
CDR3aa: CASSRDSGGYTF

j_gene: TRBJ1-5
abundance: NA
v_gene: TRBV6-5
len: 15
d_gene: NA
CDR3nt: TGTGCCAGCAGTAACCAGGGAAATAGCAATCAGCCCCAGCATTTT
CDR3aa: CASSNQGNSNQPQHF

j_gene: TRBJ2-1
abundance: NA
v_gene: TRBV4-1
len: 15
d_gene: TRBD1
CDR3nt: TGCGCCAGCAGCCGGACAGGGACCGATTACAATGAGCAGTTCTTC
CDR3aa: CASSRTGTDYNEQFF

j_gene: TRBJ1-2
abundance: NA
v_gene: TRBV5-1
len: 13
d_gene: NA
CDR3nt: TGCGCCAGCAGTACAGGGTCGCGCTATGGCTACACCTTC
CDR3aa: CASSTGSRYGYTF

j_gene: TRBJ1-1
abundance: NA
v_gene: TRBV15
len: 14
d_gene: NA
CDR3nt: TGTGCCACCAGCAGAGATGAGTTGAACACTGAAGCTTTCTTT
CDR3aa: CATSRDELNTEAFF

j_gene: TRBJ2-1
abundance: NA
v_gene: TRBV3-1/TRBV3-2
len: 15
d_gene: NA
CDR3nt: TGTGCCAGCAGCCAAGGCCTCCCGAGGGGGGGTGAGCAGTTCTTC
CDR3aa: CASSQGLPRGGEQFF

j_gene: TRBJ1-5
abundance: NA
v_gene: TRBV2
len: 14
d_gene: NA
CDR3nt: TGTGCCAGCAGTGAAGCGATGGAGTATCAGCCCCAGCATTTT
CDR3aa: CASSEAMEYQPQHF

j_gene: TRBJ1-6
abundance: few
v_gene: TRBV11-2
len: 13
d_gene: NA
CDR3nt: TGTGCCAGCACTCTTATCCTAAATTCACCCCTCCACTTT
CDR3aa: CASTLILNSPLHF

j_gene: TRBJ1-5
abundance: NA
v_gene: TRBV6-2/TRBV6-3
len: 12
d_gene: NA
CDR3nt: TGTGCCAGCAGTTACGGGGGGCAGCCCCAGCATTTT
CDR3aa: CASSYGGQPQHF

j_gene: TRBJ2-1
abundance: NA
v_gene: TRBV2
len: 13
d_gene: NA
CDR3nt: TGTGCCAGCAGGGGGGGGCCGTTCAATGAGCAGTTCTTC
CDR3aa: CASRGGPFNEQFF

j_gene: TRBJ2-7
abundance: NA
v_gene: TRBV7-9
len: 14
d_gene: NA
CDR3nt: TGTGCCAGCAGCTCTCACACAACCACCTACGAGCAGTACTTC
CDR3aa: CASSSHTTTYEQYF